Following are 10 T cell receptor beta chains from one sample sequenced in a study of vaccination and CD4 T cells after COVID-19. Treatment of the sample: roughly 10-day PBMC culture with coronavirus spike peptide pools or control peptides (ViraFEST assay). At the Johns Hopkins FTIC core, DNA taken from cultured CD4+ T cells was sequenced by way of the Oncomine TCR Beta short-read assay. MiXCR, run by TCRdb on the PCR reads, gives a single entry per CDR3 protein. This table holds about 12,000 distinct CDR3 sequences, approximately 65% found once. No antigens are known for them. Source material: CD4+ T cells from blood, cultured in vitro. The source of these receptors is a human donor who had recovered from COVID-19.

The sample holds one count of this clonotype. This rearrangement joins TRBV28 to TRBJ1-2; D unresolved. The CDR3 is 14 residues long. Germline values: CDR1 MDHEN, CDR2 SYDVKM. Trimming removed 1 base at V and 4 bases at J, with 10 bases between. The CDR3 DNA reads TGTGCCAGCAGTTTATATTCCGCCGGCTATGGCTACACCTTC. Amino acid sequence: CASSLYSAGYGYTF.

The rearrangement joins TRBV6-2 or TRBV6-3 to TRBJ2-3; the D gene is possibly TRBD2 (5 bases). The germline V gene encodes CDR1 MNHEY and CDR2 SVGEGT. This CDR3 has 14 amino acids. Trimming removed 0 bases from V and 5 bases from J, with 9 bases in between. In nucleotides, the CDR3 is TGTGCCAGCAGTTACTCGAGTGAGGGAGATACGCAGTATTTT. Residues: CASSYSSEGDTQYF.

The chain combines TRBV29-1 with TRBJ1-5; D not resolved. CDR1 and CDR2 from the germline V gene are SQVTM and ANQGSEA. The CDR3 is made up of 13 amino acids. V lost 4 bases and J lost 0, with 7 bases in between. CDR3 residues: CSVAEHSNQPQHF. DNA for the CDR3: TGCAGCGTTGCAGAACATAGCAATCAGCCCCAGCATTTT. Based on the CDR3 plus reference TRBV29-1 and TRBJ1-5, the full variable domain is SAVISQKPSRDICQRGTSLTIQCQVDSQVTMMFWYRQQPGQSLTLIATANQGSEATYESGFVIDKFPISRPNLTFSTLTVSNMSPEDSSIYLCSVAEHSNQPQHFGDGTRLSIL.

This chain links TRBV12-3 or TRBV12-4 with TRBJ2-1; 8 nucleotides align to TRBD1. V shed 5 bases and J 3 bases; nucleotides not matched to a gene: 6. CDR3 length equals 15 residues. The CDR3 coding sequence is TGTGCCAGCAGTACCCGACAGGGGAGCTACAATGAGCAGTTCTTC. Its protein product is CASSTRQGSYNEQFF.

The chain employs TRBV18 and TRBJ2-1; D ambiguous. V was shortened by 3 bases and J by 7 bases, with 4 bases between the two germline ends. CDR1 KGHSH and CDR2 LQKENI come from the germline V gene. The CDR3 has 11 residues. Here the CDR3 DNA reads TGTGCCAGCTCACCTCAAAATGAGCAGTTCTTC. Translated, it gives CASSPQNEQFF.

The J gene is TRBJ2-1, the V gene TRBV7-8, with a weak D call TRBD1 (5 bases). The CDR3 runs 14 residues. Trimming left V 3 bases short and J 9 bases short, with 15 bases between. CDR1 is SGHVS, CDR2 FQNEAQ, per germline. The chain's CDR3 is CASSFVQGDGEQFF. Written as DNA, the CDR3 is TGTGCCAGCAGCTTCGTCCAGGGTGACGGTGAGCAGTTCTTC.

This clonotype was seen a handful of times. The chain carries TRBV27 and TRBJ2-7; 9 bases agree with TRBD2. The CDR3 totals 14 residues. Germline CDR1 reads MNHEY; CDR2 reads SMNVEV (reference sequence). V gave up 5 bases and J gave up 9 bases; unmatched junction bases: 11. CDR3 in amino acids: CASSATGTSLSQYF. In DNA, the CDR3 is TGTGCCAGCAGTGCGACAGGGACTAGCCTTTCGCAGTACTTC.

The genes are TRBV19 and TRBJ2-3; 7 bases agree with TRBD1. CDR3 length: 13 amino acids. V gave up 8 bases and J gave up 2 bases; unmatched junction bases: 4. Germline CDR1 is LNHDA and CDR2 is SQIVND (reference sequence). The chain's CDR3 is CASRQGNTDTQYF. Written as DNA, the CDR3 is TGTGCCAGTCGACAGGGTAACACAGATACGCAGTATTTT.

The chain uses TRBV5-4 and TRBJ1-5, with TRBD1 matching over 7 bases. This CDR3 is 14 amino acids long. V trimming: 6 bases; J trimming: 6 bases; junction bases outside the gene matches: 9. The germline V gene has CDR1 SGHNT and CDR2 YYREEE (reference sequence). CDR3 protein: CASNIQGQGQPQHF. The CDR3 region has the DNA TGTGCCAGCAACATACAGGGGCAAGGTCAGCCCCAGCATTTT. The full variable domain, rest sourced from reference TRBV5-4 and TRBJ1-5, is ETGVTQSPTHLIKTRGQQVTLRCSSQSGHNTVSWYQQALGQGPQFIFQYYREEENGRGNFPPRFSGLQFPNYSSELNVNALELDDSALYLCASNIQGQGQPQHFGDGTRLSIL.

The chain is built from TRBV20-1 and TRBJ2-4; D perhaps matches TRBD1 (6 bases). V dropped 4 bases and J dropped 0 bases, with 13 bases sitting between them. The germline CDR1 and CDR2 sequences are DFQATT and SNEGSKA (reference sequence). This CDR3 is built from 15 residues. As DNA, the CDR3 is TGCAGTGCTACAGAACAGGGACCAGCCAAAAACATTCAGTACTTC. It yields the protein CSATEQGPAKNIQYF.